This passage covers 16 T cell receptor beta chains from one sample sequenced in a study of blood T cell repertoires in COVID-19. Only in-frame clones appear in the TCRdb table, and some are missing; sequencing was by immunoSEQ multiplex PCR. The table lists some 260,000 clones, 70% to 80% of them singletons, with 3.3% in the top ten. Specimen: peripheral blood. Receptors originate from a woman aged 80 or over with acute or convalescent COVID-19.

The chain links TRBV29-1 to TRBJ2-1, with 8 bases aligning to TRBD1. Germline V lookup: CDR1 SQVTM, CDR2 ANQGSEA. The CDR3 covers 11 residues. Here the CDR3 reads CTVDRGNEQFF. The CDR3 coding sequence is TGCACCGTCGACAGGGGCAATGAGCAGTTCTTC.

The chain carries TRBV3-1 (or the pseudogene TRBV3-2) and TRBJ2-3, with 9 bases lining up with TRBD2. This CDR3 contains 16 residues. The ends lost 3 bases at V and 3 bases at J; junction bases unmatched: 7. The germline V gene has CDR1 LGHDT and CDR2 YNNKEL (reference sequence). This CDR3 reads CASSQRLAGVTDTQYF. The CDR3, as DNA: TGTGCCAGCAGCCAGAGGTTAGCGGGAGTGACAGATACGCAGTATTTT.

This clone was observed a single time. The V call is TRBV30, the J call TRBJ2-1, with a weak D call TRBD2 (6 bases). Deletions cut 2 bases from V and 9 bases from J, with 14 bases between. This CDR3 contains 13 residues. CDR1 is GTSNPN and CDR2 is SVGIG in the germline V gene (reference sequence). This CDR3 reads CAWSRAGEGEQFF. CDR3 DNA sequence: TGTGCCTGGAGTAGAGCGGGCGAGGGTGAGCAGTTCTTC. Based on the CDR3 plus reference TRBV30 and TRBJ2-1, the full variable domain is SQTIHQWPATLVQPVGSPLSLECTVEGTSNPNLYWYRQAAGRGLQLLFYSVGIGQISSEVPQNLSASRPQDRQFILSSKKLLLSDSGFYLCAWSRAGEGEQFFGPGTRLTVL.

J is TRBJ2-3 and V is TRBV6-5; 9 bases fit TRBD2. The CDR3 has 14 residues. V gave up 6 bases and J gave up 1 base; unmatched junction bases: 2. Germline assignment: CDR1 MNHEY and CDR2 SVGAGI. CDR3 DNA: TGTGCCAGCAGACCTAGCGGGGGCACAGATACGCAGTATTTT. It yields the protein CASRPSGGTDTQYF.

The chain combines TRBV5-6 with TRBJ1-2; no clear D gene. Germline CDR1 SGHDT, CDR2 YYEEEE. The CDR3 runs 14 residues. The V and J ends lost 4 bases and 4 bases respectively, with 14 bases between them. This CDR3 reads CASSPSGVGYGYTF. DNA for the CDR3: TGTGCCAGCAGCCCTAGCGGGGTTGGCTATGGCTACACCTTC.

V gene TRBV6-2 or TRBV6-3 combines with J gene TRBJ2-7; 7 nucleotides align to TRBD1. CDR1 is MNHEY and CDR2 is SVGEGT in the germline V gene. This CDR3 has 15 amino acids. J was trimmed by 3 bases and V by 2 bases; bases with no gene match: 7. This CDR3 is CASSYHRGLSYEQYF. The CDR3 coding sequence is TGTGCCAGCAGTTACCACAGGGGTCTGAGCTACGAGCAGTACTTC.

This chain links TRBV2 with TRBJ2-5; 8 positions match TRBD1. In germline, CDR1 is SNHLY, CDR2 FYNNEI. This CDR3 is 13 amino acids long. Unmatched junction bases numbered 7, after V lost 9 bases and J lost 4 bases. CDR3: CASTGGERETQYF. The CDR3 nucleotides are TGTGCCAGTACAGGGGGAGAACGAGAGACCCAGTACTTC.

CDR3 sequence (DNA): TGTGCCAGCATTCAGGAAGTGCCACCGACCCAGTACTTC. Translation: CASIQEVPPTQYF. The genes are TRBV21-1 and TRBJ2-5; TRBD1 was called by the table and not checked on the DNA. TRBV21-1 is described as a pseudogene. The CDR3 extends over 13 amino acids.

The chain uses TRBV29-1 and TRBJ1-2; possibly TRBD1 for D (6 bases). CDR3 length: 12 residues. The germline V and J ends were trimmed by 3 bases and 4 bases, with 9 bases remaining between them. CDR1 and CDR2 from the germline V gene are SQVTM and ANQGSEA. DNA of the CDR3: TGCAGCGTTGAGAGGGACACCTATGGCTACACCTTC. Its protein is CSVERDTYGYTF.

The chain combines TRBV7-9 with TRBJ2-1; D may be TRBD1 (6 bases). CDR1 and CDR2 (germline): SEHNR, FQNEAQ (reference sequence). The V gene lost 3 bases and the J gene lost 7 bases, with 22 bases spanning the gap. The CDR3 consists of 17 residues. CDR3 coding DNA: TGTGCCAGCAGCTTTTGGGTTCAGTCCGGACAGTTGAATGAGCAGTTCTTC. Translated: CASSFWVQSGQLNEQFF.

Regarding this clone: One end of the junction is discordant with germline, which a read error may explain. The rearrangement links TRBV11-2 to TRBJ2-5, with 12 bases lining up with TRBD2. CDR1 is SGHAT and CDR2 is FQNNGV in the germline V gene. The CDR3 loop spans 14 amino acids. The CDR3, as DNA: TGTGCCAGCAGCGCAATAGCCGGACTAGCGGGACGACACTTC. Translating it yields CASSAIAGLAGRHF.

This chain uses TRBV6-5 with TRBJ2-7; 8 bases line up with TRBD2. J lost 0 bases, V lost 6 bases, and 4 bases had no gene match. There are 14 residues in the CDR3. Germline V CDR1 and CDR2: MNHEY, SVGAGI. Here the CDR3 reads CASSLAGLSYEQYF. CDR3 nucleotides: TGTGCCAGCAGCCTAGCGGGCCTCTCCTACGAGCAGTACTTC.

The chain couples TRBV2 to TRBJ2-1; D may be TRBD1 (6 bases). The germline CDR1 and CDR2 sequences are SNHLY and FYNNEI. Trimming cost V 2 bases and J 0 bases, with 8 bases left between them. The CDR3 contains 15 residues. The CDR3 reads CASSETGHSYNEQFF. DNA for the CDR3: TGTGCCAGCAGTGAAACAGGGCACTCCTACAATGAGCAGTTCTTC.

The table lists this clone with a few counts. The chain employs TRBV27 and TRBJ1-1; D is unresolved. With 3 bases removed from V and 1 base from J, the gap between germline ends came to 6 bases. Germline V gene data show CDR1 as MNHEY and CDR2 as SMNVEV (reference sequence). This CDR3 has 13 residues. The CDR3 sequence is CASSLTRNTEAFF. The DNA of the CDR3 is TGTGCCAGCAGTTTGACACGGAACACTGAAGCTTTCTTT.

The chain links TRBV6-5 to TRBJ1-2, with D possibly TRBD1 on 5 matching bases. Germline V lookup: CDR1 MNHEY, CDR2 SVGAGI. The CDR3 contains 14 residues. V was cut by 5 bases and J by 6 bases, with 16 bases left in between. For the CDR3, the DNA is TGTGCCAGCAGTAAACCCTTGGGGGGGGATGGCTACACCTTC. The encoded protein is CASSKPLGGDGYTF.

The chain links TRBV12-5 to TRBJ1-1; a weak D match, TRBD1 (5 bases). V was shortened by 7 bases and J by 11 bases, with 17 bases between the two germline ends. CDR3 size: 12 residues. Germline V CDR1 and CDR2: LGHNT, FRNRAP. In DNA, the CDR3 is TGTGCTAGTGCCCCCCTCGGGGGATTGGCTTTCTTT. Translating gives CASAPLGGLAFF.